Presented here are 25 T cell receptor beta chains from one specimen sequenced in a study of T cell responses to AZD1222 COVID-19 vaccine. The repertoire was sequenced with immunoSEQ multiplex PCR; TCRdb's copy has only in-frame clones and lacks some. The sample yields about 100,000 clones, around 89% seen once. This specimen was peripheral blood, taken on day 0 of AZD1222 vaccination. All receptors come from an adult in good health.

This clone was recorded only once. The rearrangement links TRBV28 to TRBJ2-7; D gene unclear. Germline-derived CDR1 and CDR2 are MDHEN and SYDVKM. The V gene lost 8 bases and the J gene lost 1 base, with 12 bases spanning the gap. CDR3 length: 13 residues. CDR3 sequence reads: CASYSPRSYEQYF. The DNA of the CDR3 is TGTGCCAGCTACTCACCCAGATCCTACGAGCAGTACTTC.

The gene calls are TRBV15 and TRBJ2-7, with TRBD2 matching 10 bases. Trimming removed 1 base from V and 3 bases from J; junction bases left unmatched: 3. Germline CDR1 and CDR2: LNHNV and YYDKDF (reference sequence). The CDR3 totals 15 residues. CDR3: CATSRGTSGIYEQYF. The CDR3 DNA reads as TGTGCCACCAGCAGAGGGACTAGCGGAATCTACGAGCAGTACTTC.

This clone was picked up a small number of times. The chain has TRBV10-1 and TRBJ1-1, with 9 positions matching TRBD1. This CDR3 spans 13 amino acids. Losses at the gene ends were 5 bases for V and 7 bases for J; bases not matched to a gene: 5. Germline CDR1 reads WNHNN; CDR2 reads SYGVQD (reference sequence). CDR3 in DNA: TGCGCCAGCAGTCGAGACAGGGGGGTTGAAGCTTTCTTT. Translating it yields CASSRDRGVEAFF.

In DNA, the CDR3 is TGTGCCAGCAGTTTACCCAGGACTGAAGCTTTCTTT. It translates to CASSLPRTEAFF. V usage is TRBV12-3 or TRBV12-4 and J usage is TRBJ1-1; D ambiguous. This CDR3 comprises 12 residues. Deletions cut 2 bases from V and 5 bases from J, with 6 bases between.

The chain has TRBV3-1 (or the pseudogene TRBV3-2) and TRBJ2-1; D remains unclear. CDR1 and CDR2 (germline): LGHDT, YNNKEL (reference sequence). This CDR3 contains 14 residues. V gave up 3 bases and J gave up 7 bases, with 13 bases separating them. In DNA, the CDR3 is TGTGCCAGCAGCCAGATTTCATATCCAAATGAGCAGTTCTTC. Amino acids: CASSQISYPNEQFF.

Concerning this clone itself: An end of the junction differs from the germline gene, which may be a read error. CDR3 amino acids: CASSLYGGLGETQYF. In DNA, the CDR3 is TGTGCTAGCAGCTTATACGGGGGGCTGGGAGAGACCCAGTACTTC. V usage is TRBV7-7 and J usage is TRBJ2-5, with D perhaps matching TRBD2 (7 bases). The CDR3 totals 15 residues. Germline CDR1 reads SSHAT; CDR2 reads FNYEAQ (reference sequence). Together with reference TRBV7-7 and TRBJ2-5, the CDR3 gives the full variable domain: GAGVSQSPRYKVTKRGQDVTLRCDPISSHATLYWYQQALGQGPEFLTYFNYEAQPDKSGLPSDRFSAERPEGSISTLTIQRTEQRDSAMYRCASSLYGGLGETQYFGPGTRLLVL.

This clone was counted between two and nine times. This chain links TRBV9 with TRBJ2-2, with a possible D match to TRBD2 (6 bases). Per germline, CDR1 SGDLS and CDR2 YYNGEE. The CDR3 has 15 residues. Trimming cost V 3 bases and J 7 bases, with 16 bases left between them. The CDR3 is CASSGTGDIFGELFF. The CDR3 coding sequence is TGTGCCAGCAGCGGGACGGGAGACATCTTCGGGGAGCTGTTTTTT.

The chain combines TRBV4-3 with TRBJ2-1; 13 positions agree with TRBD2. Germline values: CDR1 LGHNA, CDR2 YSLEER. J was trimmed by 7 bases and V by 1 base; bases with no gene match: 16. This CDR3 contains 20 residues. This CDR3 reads CASSQVRGTSGKSSRNEQFF. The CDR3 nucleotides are TGCGCCAGCAGCCAAGTGCGGGGGACTAGCGGGAAATCTTCAAGGAATGAGCAGTTCTTC.

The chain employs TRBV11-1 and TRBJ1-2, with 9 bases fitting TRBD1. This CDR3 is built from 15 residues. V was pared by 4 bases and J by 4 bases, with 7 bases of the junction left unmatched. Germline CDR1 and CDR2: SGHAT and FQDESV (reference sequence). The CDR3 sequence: CASSSPQTGGYGYTF. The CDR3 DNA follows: TGTGCCAGCAGCTCGCCACAGACAGGGGGCTATGGCTACACCTTC. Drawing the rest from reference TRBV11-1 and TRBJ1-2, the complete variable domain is EAEVAQSPRYKITEKSQAVAFWCDPISGHATLYWYRQILGQGPELLVQFQDESVVDDSQLPKDRFSAERLKGVDSTLKIQPAELGDSAMYLCASSSPQTGGYGYTFGSGTRLTVV.

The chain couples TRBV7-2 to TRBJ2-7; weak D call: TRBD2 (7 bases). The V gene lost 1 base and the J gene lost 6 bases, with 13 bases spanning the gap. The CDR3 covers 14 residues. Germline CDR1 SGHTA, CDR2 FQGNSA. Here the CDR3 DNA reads TGTGCCAGCAGCTTAGGGGGGGGGCCGTCCGAGCAGTACTTC. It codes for CASSLGGGPSEQYF.

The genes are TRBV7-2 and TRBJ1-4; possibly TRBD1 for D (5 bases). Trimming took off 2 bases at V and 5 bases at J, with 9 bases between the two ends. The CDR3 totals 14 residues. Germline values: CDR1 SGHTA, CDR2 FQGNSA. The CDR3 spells CASSLRQMNEKLFF. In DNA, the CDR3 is TGTGCCAGCAGCTTAAGACAGATGAATGAAAAACTGTTTTTT. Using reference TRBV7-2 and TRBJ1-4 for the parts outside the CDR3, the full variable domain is GAGVSQSPSNKVTEKGKDVELRCDPISGHTALYWYRQSLGQGLEFLIYFQGNSAPDKSGLPSDRFSAERTGGSVSTLTIQRTQQEDSAVYLCASSLRQMNEKLFFGSGTQLSVL.

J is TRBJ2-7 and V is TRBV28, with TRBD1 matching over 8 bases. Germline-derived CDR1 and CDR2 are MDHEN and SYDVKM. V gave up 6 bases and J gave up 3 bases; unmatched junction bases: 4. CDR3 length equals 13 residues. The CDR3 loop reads CASRAGGGYEQYF. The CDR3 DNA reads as TGTGCCAGCAGAGCAGGGGGCGGCTACGAGCAGTACTTC.

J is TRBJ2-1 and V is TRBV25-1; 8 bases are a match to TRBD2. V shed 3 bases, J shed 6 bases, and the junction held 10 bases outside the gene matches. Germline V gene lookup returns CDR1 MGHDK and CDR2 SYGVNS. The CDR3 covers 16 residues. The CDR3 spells CASSDLREGHVNEQFF. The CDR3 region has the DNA TGTGCCAGCAGTGATCTACGGGAGGGCCATGTCAATGAGCAGTTCTTC.

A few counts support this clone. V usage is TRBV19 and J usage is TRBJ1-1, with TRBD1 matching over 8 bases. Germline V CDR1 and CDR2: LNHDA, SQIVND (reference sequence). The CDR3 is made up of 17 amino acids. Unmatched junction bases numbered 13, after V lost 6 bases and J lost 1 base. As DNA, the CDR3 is TGTGCCAGTAGGGAGACAGGGGAATGGGTTTGGAACACTGAAGCTTTCTTT. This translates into CASRETGEWVWNTEAFF.

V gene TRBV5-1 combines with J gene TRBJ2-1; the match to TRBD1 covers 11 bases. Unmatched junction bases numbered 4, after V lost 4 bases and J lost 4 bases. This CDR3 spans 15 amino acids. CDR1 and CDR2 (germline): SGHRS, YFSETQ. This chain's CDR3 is CASSKGQGVYNEQFF. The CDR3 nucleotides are TGCGCCAGCAGCAAGGGACAGGGGGTGTACAATGAGCAGTTCTTC.

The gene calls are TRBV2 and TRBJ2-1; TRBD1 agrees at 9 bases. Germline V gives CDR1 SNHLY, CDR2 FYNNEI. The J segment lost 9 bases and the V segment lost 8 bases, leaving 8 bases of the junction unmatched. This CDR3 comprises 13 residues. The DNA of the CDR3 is TGTGCCAGCGATTACGACAGGGGGTTTGAGCAGTTCTTC. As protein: CASDYDRGFEQFF.

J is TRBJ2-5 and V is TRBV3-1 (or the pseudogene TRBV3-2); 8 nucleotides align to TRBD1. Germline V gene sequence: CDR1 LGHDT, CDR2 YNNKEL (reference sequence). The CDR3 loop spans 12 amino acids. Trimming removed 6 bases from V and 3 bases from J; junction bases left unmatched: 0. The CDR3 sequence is CASRDREETQYF. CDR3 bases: TGTGCCAGCAGGGACAGGGAAGAGACCCAGTACTTC.

The CDR3, as DNA: TGTGCCAGCAGCTTATCGGGAGGGCCAAATGAGCAGTTCTTC. It is translated as CASSLSGGPNEQFF. The chain carries TRBV7-3 and TRBJ2-1, with 8 bases fitting TRBD2. Germline lookup yields CDR1 SGHTA and CDR2 FQGTGA. The junction had 4 bases not matched to a gene; V was cut back by 2 bases and J by 7 bases. There are 14 residues in the CDR3. The full variable domain, rest sourced from reference TRBV7-3 and TRBJ2-1, is GAGVSQTPSNKVTEKGKYVELRCDPISGHTALYWYRQSLGQGPEFLIYFQGTGAADDSGLPNDRFFAVRPEGSVSTLKIQRTERGDSAVYLCASSLSGGPNEQFFGPGTRLTVL.

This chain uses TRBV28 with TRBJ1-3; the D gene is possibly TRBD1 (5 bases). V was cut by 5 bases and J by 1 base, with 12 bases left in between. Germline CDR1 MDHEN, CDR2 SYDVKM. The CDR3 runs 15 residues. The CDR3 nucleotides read TGTGCCAGCAGTCTGACCGGGGGGTCTGGAAACACCATATATTTT. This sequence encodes CASSLTGGSGNTIYF.

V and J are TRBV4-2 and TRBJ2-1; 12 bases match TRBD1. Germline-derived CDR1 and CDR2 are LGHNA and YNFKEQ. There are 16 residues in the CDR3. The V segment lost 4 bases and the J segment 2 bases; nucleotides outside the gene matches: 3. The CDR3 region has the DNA TGTGCCAGCAGCCCCGGGACAGGGGGCGCCTACAATGAGCAGTTCTTC. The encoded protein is CASSPGTGGAYNEQFF.

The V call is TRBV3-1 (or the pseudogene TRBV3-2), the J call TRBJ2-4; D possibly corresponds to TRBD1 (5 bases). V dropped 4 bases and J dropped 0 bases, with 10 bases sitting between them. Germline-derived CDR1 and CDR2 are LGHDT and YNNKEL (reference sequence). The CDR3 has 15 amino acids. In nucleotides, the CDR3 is TGTGCCAGCAGCCCCCGGACATTAGCCAAAAACATTCAGTACTTC. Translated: CASSPRTLAKNIQYF.

The CDR3 nucleotides are TGTGCCAGTAGACAGGGAACCCACGAGCAGTACTTC. The encoded protein is CASRQGTHEQYF. This rearrangement joins TRBV2 to TRBJ2-7; 7 bases match TRBD1. Germline loops: CDR1 SNHLY, CDR2 FYNNEI. The CDR3 is 12 residues long. V dropped 9 bases and J dropped 5; count of bases not matched to a gene: 7.

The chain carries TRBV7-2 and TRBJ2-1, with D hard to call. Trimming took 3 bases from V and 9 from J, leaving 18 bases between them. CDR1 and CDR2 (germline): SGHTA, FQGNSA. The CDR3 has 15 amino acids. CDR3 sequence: CASSFSGPAQPEQFF. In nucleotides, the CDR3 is TGTGCCAGCAGCTTTTCCGGACCAGCTCAACCTGAGCAGTTCTTC.

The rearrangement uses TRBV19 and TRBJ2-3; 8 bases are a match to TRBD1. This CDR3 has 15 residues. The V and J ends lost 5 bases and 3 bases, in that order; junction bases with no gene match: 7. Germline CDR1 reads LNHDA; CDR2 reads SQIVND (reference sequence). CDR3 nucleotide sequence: TGTGCCAGTAGTTCGGCAGGGGGCCAGACAGATACGCAGTATTTT. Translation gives CASSSAGGQTDTQYF.

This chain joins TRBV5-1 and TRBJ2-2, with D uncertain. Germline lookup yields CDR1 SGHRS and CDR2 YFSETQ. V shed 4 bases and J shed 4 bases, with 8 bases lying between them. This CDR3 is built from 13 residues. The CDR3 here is CASSRVITGELFF. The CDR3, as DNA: TGCGCCAGCAGCAGGGTGATCACCGGGGAGCTGTTTTTT.